The 2 T cell receptor beta chains presented below share a single source sample, sequenced in a study of beta chain features in type 1 diabetes. The sequenced template was cDNA made from the entire isolated RNA. Some clones are missing from TCRdb's copy, which holds only in-frame ones; the method was immunoSEQ multiplex PCR. The sample has 900,000 or so clones, roughly 16% seen once; the top ten hold 0.02% to 0.03%. What was sequenced was naive CD4+ T cells from blood. Every receptor here comes from a young woman in good health.

The chain couples TRBV10-1 to TRBJ1-2; D is unclear. With 6 bases removed from V and 3 bases from J, the gap between germline ends came to 11 bases. The CDR3 length is 13 residues. Germline V CDR1 and CDR2: WNHNN, SYGVQD (reference sequence). The CDR3 loop reads CASRRGEDYGYTF. In DNA form, the CDR3 reads TGCGCCAGCAGGCGCGGAGAAGACTATGGCTACACCTTC.

The chain is built from TRBV2 and TRBJ2-5; 10 bases line up with TRBD1. The CDR3 is made up of 11 amino acids. The germline CDR1 and CDR2 sequences are SNHLY and FYNNEI. Trimming removed 6 bases from V and 14 bases from J; junction bases left unmatched: 6. For the CDR3, the DNA is TGTGCCAGCAGCGCCGGGACAGGGGTCTACTTC. Translation gives CASSAGTGVYF.